This entry describes one T cell receptor beta chain. The data stem from a study of blood T cell repertoires in COVID-19. Overall study: Nucleic acid was either cDNA or gDNA, and it came from T cells, B-cell-depleted T cells, or PBMCs.

As originally analysed: Reference gene primer amplification gave nucleated cell count estimates. The method was immunoSEQ multiplex PCR; TCRdb's version includes in-frame clones alone and lacks a portion of them. V and J calls and clone size are as listed in that table; D and trimming were resolved from the DNA. Among about 100,000 clones listed, just over 85% were seen once. CDR3 length: 13 residues. The germline V gene encodes CDR1 GTSNPN and CDR2 SVGIG (reference sequence). Trimming took 3 bases from V and 9 from J, leaving 15 bases between them. This clonotype originated in a human donor in a cohort sampled during active COVID-19. This sequence joins TRBV30 and TRBJ2-1; TRBD1 might be the D (5 bases). Sequenced: peripheral blood. Here the CDR3 reads CAWRATGLSEQFF. CDR3 bases: TGTGCCTGGAGAGCCACAGGTCTAAGTGAGCAGTTCTTC.